This T cell receptor beta chain was obtained from a study of blood T cell repertoires in COVID-19. Background on the study: Sites across the United States, Italy and Spain contributed samples from acute and convalescent COVID-19. T cells, B-cell-depleted T cells, or PBMCs supplied cDNA or gDNA.

In the original analysis: For nucleated cells, counts were estimated from reference gene primer amplification. TCRdb's table, derived via immunoSEQ multiplex PCR, lists solely in-frame clones and lacks some. The D gene and trimming were derived from the DNA, and the V and J assignments and clone size from that table. The data hold approximately 140,000 clones, with roughly four fifths observed a single time. Germline V lookup: CDR1 SGHRS, CDR2 YFSETQ. The CDR3 is 18 amino acids. Germline trimming cut 2 bases from V and 7 bases from J; bases unmatched to any gene: 13. The origin of this receptor is a human donor with acute or convalescent COVID-19. The donor label of this sample is uncertain. Sequenced input: peripheral blood. This chain joins TRBV5-1 and TRBJ2-1; 12 nucleotides line up with TRBD1. The CDR3 spells CASSFIRGQGAGVNEQFF. The CDR3 nucleotides read TGCGCCAGCAGCTTCATCCGGGGACAGGGGGCCGGTGTAAATGAGCAGTTCTTC.